One T cell receptor beta chain is described in this entry. The CDR3 totals 14 residues. Germline V CDR1 and CDR2: LNHDA, SQIVND (reference sequence). Trimming left V 6 bases short and J 5 bases short, with 11 bases between. The data derive from a study of T cells in Graves' hyperthyroidism and ophthalmopathy. Amplified regions were TCR beta CDR3 sequences from RNA transcripts. A set of HTBI primers served as the primers for a first-round RT-PCR of the TCR CDR3. MiXCR was run by TCRdb on the multiplex PCR reads, yielding one entry per CDR3 protein. The sample holds some 690,000 distinct CDR3 sequences; roughly a sixth are singletons and the top ten take roughly a sixth.

The genes are TRBV19 and TRBJ1-6; D is possibly TRBD1 (5 bases). The sequence derives from a man between 45 and 60 years old with Graves' hyperthyroidism. The specimen sequenced was blood. CDR3 residues: CASRGTVDNSPLHF. The CDR3 nucleotides are TGTGCCAGTAGAGGGACGGTGGATAATTCACCCCTCCACTTT.